The source of this TCR beta chain is a study of cytomegalovirus exposure and HLA in healthy donors. Overall study findings and caveats: Analysis was carried out at a later point, and it linked a missense DCLRE1C variant to TCR beta V- and J-gene trimming.

Germline trimming cut 0 bases from V and 1 base from J; bases unmatched to any gene: 1. CDR3 size: 15 residues. Per the germline V gene, CDR1 is MGHRA and CDR2 is YSYEKL. 60 Vbeta and 13 Jbeta primers were used in PCR. The assay was immunoSEQ multiplex PCR, and TCRdb's table has in-frame clones only and misses some. There are 150,000 or so clones in the sample; approximately 80% occur only once, and roughly 1.4% lies in the top ten. This clone was counted only a few times. The antigen is not known. The material sequenced was PBMCs. The TCR was taken from a man aged 25 to 40 in good health and CMV-seropositive. V usage is TRBV4-1 and J usage is TRBJ2-7; TRBD2 matches at 9 bases. The CDR3 region is CASSQESGRSYEQYF. As DNA, the CDR3 is TGCGCCAGCAGCCAAGAGAGCGGGAGGTCCTACGAGCAGTACTTC.